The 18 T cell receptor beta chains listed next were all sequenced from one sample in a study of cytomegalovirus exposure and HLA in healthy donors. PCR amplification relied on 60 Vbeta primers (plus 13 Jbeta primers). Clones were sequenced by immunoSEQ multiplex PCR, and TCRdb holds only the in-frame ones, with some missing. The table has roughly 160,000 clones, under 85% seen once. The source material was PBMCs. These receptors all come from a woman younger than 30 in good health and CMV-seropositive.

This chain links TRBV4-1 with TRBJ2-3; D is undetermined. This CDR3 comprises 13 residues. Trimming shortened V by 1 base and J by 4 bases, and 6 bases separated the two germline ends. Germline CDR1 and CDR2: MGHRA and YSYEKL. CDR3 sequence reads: CASSQAGSDTQYF. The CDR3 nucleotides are TGCGCCAGCAGCCAAGCGGGTTCAGATACGCAGTATTTT.

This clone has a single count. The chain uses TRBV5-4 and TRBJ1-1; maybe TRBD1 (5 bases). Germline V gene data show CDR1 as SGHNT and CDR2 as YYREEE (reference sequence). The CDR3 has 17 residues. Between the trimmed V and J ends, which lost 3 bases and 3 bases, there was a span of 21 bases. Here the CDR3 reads CASSSYKNGGVDTEAFF. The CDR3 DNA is TGTGCCAGCAGCTCATATAAGAATGGGGGGGTGGACACTGAAGCTTTCTTT.

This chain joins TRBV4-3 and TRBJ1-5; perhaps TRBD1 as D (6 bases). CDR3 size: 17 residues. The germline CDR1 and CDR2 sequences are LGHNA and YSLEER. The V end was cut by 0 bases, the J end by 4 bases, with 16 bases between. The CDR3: CASSQDRGAVDNQPQHF. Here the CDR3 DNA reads TGCGCCAGCAGCCAAGATCGGGGGGCAGTTGATAATCAGCCCCAGCATTTT.

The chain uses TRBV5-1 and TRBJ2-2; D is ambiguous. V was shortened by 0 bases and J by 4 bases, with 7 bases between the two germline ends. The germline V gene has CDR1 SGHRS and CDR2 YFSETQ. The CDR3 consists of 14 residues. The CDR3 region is CASSLAQITGELFF. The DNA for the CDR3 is TGCGCCAGCAGCTTGGCACAGATCACCGGGGAGCTGTTTTTT.

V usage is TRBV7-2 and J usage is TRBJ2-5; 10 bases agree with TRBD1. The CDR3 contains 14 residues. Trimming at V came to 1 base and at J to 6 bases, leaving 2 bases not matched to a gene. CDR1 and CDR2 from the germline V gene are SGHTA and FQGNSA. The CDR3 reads CASSLGQGAKTQYF. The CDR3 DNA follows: TGTGCCAGCAGCTTAGGACAGGGGGCGAAGACCCAGTACTTC.

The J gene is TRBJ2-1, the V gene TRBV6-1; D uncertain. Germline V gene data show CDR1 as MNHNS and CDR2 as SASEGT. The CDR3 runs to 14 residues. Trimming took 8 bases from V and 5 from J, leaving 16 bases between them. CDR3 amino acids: CASLEEIADNEQFF. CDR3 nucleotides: TGTGCCAGCTTAGAGGAGATTGCCGACAATGAGCAGTTCTTC.

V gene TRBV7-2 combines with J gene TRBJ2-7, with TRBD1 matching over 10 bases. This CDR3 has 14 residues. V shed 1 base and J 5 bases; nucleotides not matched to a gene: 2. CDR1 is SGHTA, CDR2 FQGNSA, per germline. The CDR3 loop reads CASSLGTGGHEQYF. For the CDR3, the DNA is TGTGCCAGCAGCTTAGGGACAGGGGGGCACGAGCAGTACTTC.

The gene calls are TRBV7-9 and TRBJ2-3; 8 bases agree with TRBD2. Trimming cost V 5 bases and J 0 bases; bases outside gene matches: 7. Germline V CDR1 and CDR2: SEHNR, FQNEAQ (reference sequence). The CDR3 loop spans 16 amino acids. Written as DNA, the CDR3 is TGTGCCAGCAGCCAGATAGCGGGGCTTAGCACAGATACGCAGTATTTT. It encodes CASSQIAGLSTDTQYF.

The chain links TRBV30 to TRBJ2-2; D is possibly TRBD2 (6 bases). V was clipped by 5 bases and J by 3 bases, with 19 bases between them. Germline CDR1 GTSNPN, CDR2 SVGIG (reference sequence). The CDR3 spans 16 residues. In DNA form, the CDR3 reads TGTGCCTGGTTCCCCCATGGGGGGACCGACACCGGGGAGCTGTTTTTT. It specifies CAWFPHGGTDTGELFF.

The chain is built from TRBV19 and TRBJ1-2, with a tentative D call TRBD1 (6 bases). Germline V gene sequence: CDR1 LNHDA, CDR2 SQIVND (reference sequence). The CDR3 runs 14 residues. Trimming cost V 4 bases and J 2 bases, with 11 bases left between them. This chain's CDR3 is CASSNRDTNYGYTF. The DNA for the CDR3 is TGTGCCAGTAGTAACCGGGACACAAACTATGGCTACACCTTC.

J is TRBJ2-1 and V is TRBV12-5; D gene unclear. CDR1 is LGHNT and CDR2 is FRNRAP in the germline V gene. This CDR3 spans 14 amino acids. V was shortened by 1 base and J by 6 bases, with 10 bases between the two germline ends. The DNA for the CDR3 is TGTGCTAGTGGTTTGGGGGCAGTACGCAATGAGCAGTTCTTC. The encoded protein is CASGLGAVRNEQFF.

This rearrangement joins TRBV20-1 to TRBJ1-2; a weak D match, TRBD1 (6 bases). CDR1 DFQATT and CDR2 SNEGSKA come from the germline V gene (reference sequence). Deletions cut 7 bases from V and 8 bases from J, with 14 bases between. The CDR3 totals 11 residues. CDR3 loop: CSGRTVEGYTF. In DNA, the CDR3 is TGCAGTGGCAGGACAGTAGAGGGCTACACCTTC.

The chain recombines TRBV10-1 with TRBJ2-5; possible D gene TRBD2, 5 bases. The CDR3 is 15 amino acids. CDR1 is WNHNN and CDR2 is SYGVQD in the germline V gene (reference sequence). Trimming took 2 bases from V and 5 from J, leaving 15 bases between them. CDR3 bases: TGCGCCAGCAGTGAGAGGGCCGAATCGGGGGAGACCCAGTACTTC. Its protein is CASSERAESGETQYF.

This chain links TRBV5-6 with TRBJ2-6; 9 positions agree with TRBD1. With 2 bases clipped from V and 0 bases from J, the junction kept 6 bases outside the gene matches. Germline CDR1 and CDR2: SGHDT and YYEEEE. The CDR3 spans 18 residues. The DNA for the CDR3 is TGTGCCAGCAGCTTCAGCCGGGACAGGGACTCTGGGGCCAACGTCCTGACTTTC. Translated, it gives CASSFSRDRDSGANVLTF.

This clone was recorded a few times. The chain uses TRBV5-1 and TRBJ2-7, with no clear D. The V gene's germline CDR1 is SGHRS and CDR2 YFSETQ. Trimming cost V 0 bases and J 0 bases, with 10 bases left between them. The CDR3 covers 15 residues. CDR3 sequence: CASSLVGQSSYEQYF. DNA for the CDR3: TGCGCCAGCAGCTTGGTTGGGCAGAGCTCCTACGAGCAGTACTTC.

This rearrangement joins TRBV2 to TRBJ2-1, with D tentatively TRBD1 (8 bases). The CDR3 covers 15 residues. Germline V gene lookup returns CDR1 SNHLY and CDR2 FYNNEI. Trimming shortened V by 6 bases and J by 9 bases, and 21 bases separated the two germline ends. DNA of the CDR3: TGTGCCAGCAGGGGAACAGGGGGGAGGGTTAGTGAGCAGTTCTTC. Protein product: CASRGTGGRVSEQFF.

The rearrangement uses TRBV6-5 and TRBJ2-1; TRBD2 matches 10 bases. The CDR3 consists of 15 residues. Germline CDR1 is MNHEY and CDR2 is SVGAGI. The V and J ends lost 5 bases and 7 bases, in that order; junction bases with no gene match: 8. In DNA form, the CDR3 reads TGTGCCAGCAGTCCGACTAGCGGGTCAACAAATGAGCAGTTCTTC. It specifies CASSPTSGSTNEQFF.

This chain's CDR3 is CASSLAGLAGRTDTQYF. Written as DNA, the CDR3 is TGTGCCAGCAGCTTGGCCGGACTAGCGGGGCGGACAGATACGCAGTATTTT. The chain has TRBV5-5 and TRBJ2-3; the match to TRBD2 covers 12 bases. CDR1 and CDR2 (germline): SGHKS, YYEKEE (reference sequence). The CDR3 consists of 17 residues. V gave up 0 bases and J gave up 3 bases; unmatched junction bases: 5. The complete variable domain, with remaining parts taken from reference TRBV5-5 and TRBJ2-3, reads DAGVTQSPTHLIKTRGQQVTLRCSPISGHKSVSWYQQVLGQGPQFIFQYYEKEERGRGNFPDRFSARQFPNYSSELNVNALLLGDSALYLCASSLAGLAGRTDTQYFGPGTRLTVL.